This T cell receptor (beta chain) was sequenced for a study of shared clonotypes between healthy human individuals. The sorted-subset replicate PCRs were given around 200 ng DNA, which is approximately 30,000 T cell genomes. Repertoires were generated with immunoSEQ multiplex PCR, while TCRdb's copy carries only in-frame clones and drops some. The table has 2,500,000 or so clones, more than 90% seen once; the top ten hold around 0.14%. Regarding this clone: Antigen unknown.

Study-wide findings and caveats: Relative to memory subsets, naive subsets generally showed larger estimated richness. Compared with clonotypes that all four donors shared, non-shared clonotypes had lower generation probabilities.

V shed 3 bases and J 3 bases; nucleotides not matched to a gene: 5. This CDR3 has 15 residues. Germline CDR1 is SGHTA and CDR2 is FQGNSA. This sequence was found in a man between 18 and 29 years old in good health. Specimen: naive CD4+ T cells sorted from blood. Subset in this sample: CD45RA+ positively selected. V is TRBV7-2 and J is TRBJ2-3, with TRBD2 matching 8 bases. The CDR3, as DNA: TGTGCCAGCAGCTTCAGCGGGAGCCGGACAGATACGCAGTATTTT. This codes for CASSFSGSRTDTQYF. The entire variable domain, with the rest obtained from reference TRBV7-2 and TRBJ2-3, is as follows: GAGVSQSPSNKVTEKGKDVELRCDPISGHTALYWYRQSLGQGLEFLIYFQGNSAPDKSGLPSDRFSAERTGGSVSTLTIQRTQQEDSAVYLCASSFSGSRTDTQYFGPGTRLTVL.